These 3 T cell receptor beta chains originate from one sample sequenced in a study of beta chain features in type 1 diabetes. Study-wide points: A moderate, significant TCRB CDR3 shortening appeared in type 1 diabetes across four CD4+ subsets.

Since all of the isolated RNA was reverse transcribed, expressed TCRB transcripts were what got sequenced. Generated by immunoSEQ multiplex PCR, the TCRdb table keeps only in-frame clones and is missing some. The sample holds roughly 700,000 clones; around an eighth are singletons and the top ten take less than 0.025%. Which antigens these TCRs recognize remains unknown. Material: naive CD4+ T cells from blood. Source of these receptors: a young man with type 1 diabetes.

This clone has more than one count but fewer than ten. This chain links TRBV29-1 with TRBJ2-4; 10 nucleotides match TRBD1. Germline lookup yields CDR1 SQVTM and CDR2 ANQGSEA. CDR3 length: 12 residues. With V trimmed by 0 bases and J by 16 bases, 6 bases remained unmatched. CDR3 DNA: TGCAGCGTTGAAGACCGGGACAGGGGCTTTTACTTC. Its translation: CSVEDRDRGFYF. Together with reference TRBV29-1 and TRBJ2-4, the CDR3 gives the full variable domain: SAVISQKPSRDICQRGTSLTIQCQVDSQVTMMFWYRQQPGQSLTLIATANQGSEATYESGFVIDKFPISRPNLTFSTLTVSNMSPEDSSIYLCSVEDRDRGFYFGAGTRLSVL.

This clone was picked up a small number of times. The rearrangement uses TRBV6-5 and TRBJ2-7; TRBD1 matches 9 bases. The trim removed 5 bases at V and 4 bases at J, leaving 9 bases unmatched. The CDR3 spans 15 residues. Germline lookup yields CDR1 MNHEY and CDR2 SVGAGI. The CDR3 DNA reads as TGTGCCAGCAGTAGACCGGGACAGGGTTTTTACGAGCAGTACTTC. It specifies CASSRPGQGFYEQYF.

This clone was recorded a few times. J is TRBJ2-2 and V is TRBV4-1; D gene ambiguous. Between the trimmed V and J ends, which lost 0 bases and 1 base, there was a span of 12 bases. Germline CDR1 reads MGHRA; CDR2 reads YSYEKL. The CDR3 totals 17 residues. This chain's CDR3 is CASSQESTAMNTGELFF. The CDR3 DNA reads TGCGCCAGCAGCCAAGAAAGCACAGCGATGAACACCGGGGAGCTGTTTTTT.